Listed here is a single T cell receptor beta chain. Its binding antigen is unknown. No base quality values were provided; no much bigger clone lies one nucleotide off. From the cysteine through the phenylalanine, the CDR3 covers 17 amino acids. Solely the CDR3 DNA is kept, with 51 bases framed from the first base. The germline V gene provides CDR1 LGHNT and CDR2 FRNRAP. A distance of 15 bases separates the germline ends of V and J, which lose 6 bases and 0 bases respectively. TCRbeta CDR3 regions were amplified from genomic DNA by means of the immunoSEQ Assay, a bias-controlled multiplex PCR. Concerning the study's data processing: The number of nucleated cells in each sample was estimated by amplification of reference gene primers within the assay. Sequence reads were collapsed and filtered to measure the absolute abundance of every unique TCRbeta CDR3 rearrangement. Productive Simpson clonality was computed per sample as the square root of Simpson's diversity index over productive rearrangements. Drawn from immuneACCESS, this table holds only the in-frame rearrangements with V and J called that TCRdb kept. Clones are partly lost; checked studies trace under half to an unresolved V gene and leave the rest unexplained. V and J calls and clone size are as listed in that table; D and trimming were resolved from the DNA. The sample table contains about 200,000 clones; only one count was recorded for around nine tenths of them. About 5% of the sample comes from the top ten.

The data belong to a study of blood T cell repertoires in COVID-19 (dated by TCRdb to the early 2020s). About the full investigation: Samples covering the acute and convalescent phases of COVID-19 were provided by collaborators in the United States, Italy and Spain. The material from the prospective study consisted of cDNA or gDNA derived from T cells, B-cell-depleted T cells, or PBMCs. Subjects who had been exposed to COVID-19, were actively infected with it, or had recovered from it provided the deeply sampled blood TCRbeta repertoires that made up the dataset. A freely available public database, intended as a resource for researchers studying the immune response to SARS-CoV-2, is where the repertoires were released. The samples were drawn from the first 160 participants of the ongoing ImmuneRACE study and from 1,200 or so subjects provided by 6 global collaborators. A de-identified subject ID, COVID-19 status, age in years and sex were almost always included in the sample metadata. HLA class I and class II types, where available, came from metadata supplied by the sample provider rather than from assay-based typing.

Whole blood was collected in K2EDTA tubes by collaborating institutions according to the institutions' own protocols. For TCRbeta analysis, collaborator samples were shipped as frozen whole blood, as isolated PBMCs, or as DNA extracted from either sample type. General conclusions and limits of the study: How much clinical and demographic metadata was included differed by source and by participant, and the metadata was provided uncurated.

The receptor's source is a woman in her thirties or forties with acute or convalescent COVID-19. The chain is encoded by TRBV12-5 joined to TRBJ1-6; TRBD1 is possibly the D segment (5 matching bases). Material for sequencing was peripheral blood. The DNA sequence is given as TGTGCTAGTGGATACAGTCTGGGGGGCTCCTATAATTCACCCCTCCACTTT. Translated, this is CASGYSLGGSYNSPLHF.